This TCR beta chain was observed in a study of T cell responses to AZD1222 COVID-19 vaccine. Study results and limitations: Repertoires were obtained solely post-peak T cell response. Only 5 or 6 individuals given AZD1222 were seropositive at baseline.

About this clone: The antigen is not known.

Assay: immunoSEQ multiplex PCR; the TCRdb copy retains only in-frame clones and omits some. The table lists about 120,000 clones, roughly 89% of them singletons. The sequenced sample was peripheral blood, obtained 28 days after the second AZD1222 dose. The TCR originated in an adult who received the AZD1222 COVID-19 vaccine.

CDR3 sequence: CASSLGEVGSYNEQFF. CDR3 coding DNA: TGTGCCAGCAGCTTAGGAGAGGTAGGGTCCTACAATGAGCAGTTCTTC. The chain joins TRBV7-9 to TRBJ2-1; D unclear. Germline CDR1 and CDR2: SEHNR and FQNEAQ (reference sequence). The germline V and J ends were trimmed by 1 base and 1 base, with 11 bases remaining between them. The CDR3 has 16 amino acids. The variable domain in full, with the rest retrieved from reference TRBV7-9 and TRBJ2-1, is DTGVSQNPRHKITKRGQNVTFRCDPISEHNRLYWYRQTLGQGPEFLTYFQNEAQLEKSRLLSDRFSAERPKGSFSTLEIQRTEQGDSAMYLCASSLGEVGSYNEQFFGPGTRLTVL.